The 16 T cell receptor beta chains listed next were all sequenced from one sample in a study of T cells after posttransplantation cyclophosphamide. Measured with immunoSEQ multiplex PCR; TCRdb has only the in-frame clones, and not every one. The sample includes about 28,000 clones, 86% of them seen just once. The sample comprised PBMCs. Receptors originate from a man aged 50-60 years.

V and J are TRBV9 and TRBJ2-7; 11 nucleotides line up with TRBD1. Germline V gene lookup returns CDR1 SGDLS and CDR2 YYNGEE. V shed 3 bases and J 5 bases; nucleotides not matched to a gene: 4. The CDR3 covers 14 residues. CDR3 residues: CASSEDRGQDEQYF. The CDR3 DNA sequence: TGTGCCAGCAGCGAGGACAGGGGGCAGGACGAGCAGTACTTC.

This chain uses TRBV19 with TRBJ1-2, with TRBD1 matching 7 bases. This CDR3 has 14 residues. J was trimmed by 1 base and V by 6 bases; bases with no gene match: 5. Germline V gene data show CDR1 as LNHDA and CDR2 as SQIVND (reference sequence). The CDR3 bases are TGTGCCAGTAGGGCCGCAGGGGGTAACTATGGCTACACCTTC. Residues: CASRAAGGNYGYTF.

This sequence joins TRBV7-6 and TRBJ2-7; 7 bases are shared with TRBD2. The V gene's germline CDR1 is SGHVS and CDR2 FNYEAQ. J lost 6 bases, V lost 1 base, and 6 bases had no gene match. The CDR3 contains 14 residues. CDR3 residues: CASSLDPGGGEQYF. The CDR3 DNA is TGTGCCAGCAGCTTAGACCCGGGCGGGGGCGAGCAGTACTTC.

The rearrangement uses TRBV5-1 and TRBJ2-5; tentative D call: TRBD2 (6 bases). V lost 1 base and J 4 bases, leaving 17 bases between the germline ends. Germline V CDR1 and CDR2: SGHRS, YFSETQ. This CDR3 comprises 16 residues. The CDR3 region is CASSLTPPIGGETQYF. CDR3 sequence (DNA): TGCGCCAGCAGCTTGACCCCCCCCATCGGGGGAGAGACCCAGTACTTC.

The chain recombines TRBV19 with TRBJ1-5; perhaps TRBD1 as D (5 bases). Germline values: CDR1 LNHDA, CDR2 SQIVND (reference sequence). V lost 3 bases to trimming and J lost 7 bases, with 16 bases between them. The CDR3 runs to 15 residues. In DNA form, the CDR3 reads TGTGCCAGTAGTATTCGCAGGGAAGTAGCCCAGCCCCAGCATTTT. Translated: CASSIRREVAQPQHF.

The chain couples TRBV9 to TRBJ1-2; D is perhaps TRBD1 (5 bases). V gave up 2 bases and J gave up 4 bases, with 12 bases separating them. Germline CDR1 is SGDLS and CDR2 is YYNGEE. The CDR3 has 14 residues. CDR3 loop: CASSVGGDAYGYTF. The CDR3 DNA is TGTGCCAGCAGCGTTGGAGGGGATGCCTATGGCTACACCTTC.

This chain links TRBV29-1 with TRBJ2-4; D may be TRBD1 (6 bases). Germline V CDR1 and CDR2: SQVTM, ANQGSEA. V lost 4 bases and J 8 bases, leaving 9 bases between the germline ends. This CDR3 has 11 residues. The CDR3 is CSVATGYIQYF. The CDR3 DNA sequence: TGCAGCGTTGCCACAGGGTACATTCAGTACTTC.

The chain combines TRBV11-2 with TRBJ1-2, with a possible D match to TRBD1 (5 bases). Between the trimmed V and J ends, which lost 4 bases and 5 bases, there was a span of 14 bases. The CDR3 consists of 14 residues. The germline gives CDR1 SGHAT, CDR2 FQNNGV. CDR3 protein: CASSSTRGGYGYTF. CDR3 DNA: TGTGCCAGCAGCTCAACGCGCGGGGGGTATGGCTACACCTTC.

The chain carries TRBV28 and TRBJ1-1, with D uncertain. This CDR3 is built from 13 residues. V lost 7 bases to trimming and J lost 3 bases, with 12 bases between them. Germline-derived CDR1 and CDR2 are MDHEN and SYDVKM. CDR3 residues: CASTTTGYTEAFF. The CDR3 bases are TGTGCCAGCACCACAACCGGGTACACTGAAGCTTTCTTT.

This chain connects TRBV7-3 to TRBJ2-3, with 11 bases lining up with TRBD2. The germline V gene has CDR1 SGHTA and CDR2 FQGTGA. V was pared by 4 bases and J by 3 bases, with 12 bases of the junction left unmatched. The CDR3 covers 18 residues. The DNA of the CDR3 is TGTGCCAGCAGCTCACCCTCACTAGCGGGGGTTTATACAGATACGCAGTATTTT. It yields the protein CASSSPSLAGVYTDTQYF.

This clone was counted once. This chain links TRBV30 with TRBJ1-2, with D uncertain. Germline CDR1 GTSNPN, CDR2 SVGIG (reference sequence). The CDR3 covers 15 residues. The V end was cut by 3 bases, the J end by 8 bases, with 22 bases between. This CDR3 is CAWRGAGPRVGGYTF. CDR3 nucleotides: TGTGCCTGGAGAGGAGCTGGGCCGAGGGTCGGAGGCTACACCTTC. Full variable domain (outside the CDR3, taken from reference TRBV30 and TRBJ1-2): SQTIHQWPATLVQPVGSPLSLECTVEGTSNPNLYWYRQAAGRGLQLLFYSVGIGQISSEVPQNLSASRPQDRQFILSSKKLLLSDSGFYLCAWRGAGPRVGGYTFGSGTRLTVV.

The gene calls are TRBV7-9 and TRBJ2-7; TRBD1 agrees at 10 bases. V dropped 4 bases and J dropped 2; count of bases not matched to a gene: 8. The CDR3 is 16 residues long. Germline values: CDR1 SEHNR, CDR2 FQNEAQ (reference sequence). CDR3 in amino acids: CASSSPPGQGPYEQYF. CDR3 sequence (DNA): TGTGCCAGCAGCTCCCCCCCGGGACAGGGGCCCTACGAGCAGTACTTC.

Turning to this clone: At one boundary the junction diverges from the germline segment, which might be a read error. The chain joins TRBV11-2 to TRBJ1-3, with 8 nucleotides matching TRBD1. The length of the CDR3 is 13 residues. Germline-derived CDR1 and CDR2 are SGHAT and FQNNGV. The CDR3 sequence: CASSLDRGHTIYF. CDR3 DNA: TGTGCCAGCAGCCTAGACAGGGGACACACCATATATTTT. Together with reference TRBV11-2 and TRBJ1-3, the CDR3 gives the full variable domain: EAGVAQSPRYKIIEKRQSVAFWCNPISGHATLYWYQQILGQGPKLLIQFQNNGVVDDSQLPKDRFSAERLKGVDSTLKIQPAKLEDSAVYLCASSLDRGHTIYFGEGSWLTVV.

This clone appeared a single time. The chain is built from TRBV30 and TRBJ1-4; no reliable D call. This CDR3 has 11 residues. V dropped 2 bases and J dropped 7 bases, with 5 bases sitting between them. CDR1 is GTSNPN and CDR2 is SVGIG in the germline V gene (reference sequence). The CDR3: CAWSHPEKLFF. The CDR3 DNA sequence: TGTGCCTGGAGTCATCCTGAAAAACTGTTTTTT.

The chain couples TRBV29-1 to TRBJ1-1, with 7 bases identical to TRBD1. Germline assignment: CDR1 SQVTM and CDR2 ANQGSEA. V trimming: 4 bases; J trimming: 11 bases; junction bases outside the gene matches: 7. The CDR3 has 11 amino acids. DNA of the CDR3: TGCAGCGTTGTTGGTGGCAGGGGGGCTTTCTTT. This codes for CSVVGGRGAFF. The whole variable domain, filled in from reference TRBV29-1 and TRBJ1-1, reads SAVISQKPSRDICQRGTSLTIQCQVDSQVTMMFWYRQQPGQSLTLIATANQGSEATYESGFVIDKFPISRPNLTFSTLTVSNMSPEDSSIYLCSVVGGRGAFFGQGTRLTVV.

V and J are TRBV5-1 and TRBJ1-4; D remains ambiguous. CDR3 length equals 15 residues. V was cut by 1 base and J by 8 bases, with 15 bases left in between. Germline-derived CDR1 and CDR2 are SGHRS and YFSETQ. The CDR3 nucleotides read TGCGCCAGCAGCTTGCTACCTGCGGAAAAGGAAAAACTGTTTTTT. Translated, it gives CASSLLPAEKEKLFF.